What follows are 20 T cell receptor beta chains derived from one specimen sequenced in a study of Graves' ophthalmopathy and Graves' hyperthyroidism. Investigators amplified TCR beta CDR3 regions from RNA transcripts. HTBI-primed RT-PCR formed the first round, and a multiplex PCR formed the second. In TCRdb, the multiplex PCR reads were re-called with MiXCR into one record per CDR3 protein. The sample gives about 740,000 distinct CDR3 sequences, roughly two fifths of which show up once; 44% is in the top ten. Sequenced sample: peripheral blood. The receptors here all came from an adult man with Graves' ophthalmopathy.

This clonotype was detected many times. DNA for the CDR3: TGCAGCGTCGGACACATCAATCAGCCCCAGTACTTC. Translation gives CSVGHINQPQYF. J is TRBJ2-5 and V is TRBV29-1; tentatively, D is TRBD1 (5 bases). This CDR3 region has 12 residues. CDR1 SQVTM and CDR2 ANQGSEA come from the germline V gene. The germline V and J ends were trimmed by 6 bases and 9 bases, with 17 bases remaining between them.

The gene calls are TRBV29-1 and TRBJ1-2; unclear D gene. This CDR3 spans 11 amino acids. The V gene lost 5 bases and the J gene lost 7 bases, with 11 bases spanning the gap. The germline gives CDR1 SQVTM, CDR2 ANQGSEA. CDR3 region: CSVLGSAGYTF. The CDR3 bases are TGCAGCGTTTTAGGGTCGGCTGGCTACACCTTC.

This sequence joins TRBV25-1 and TRBJ1-1; 7 bases line up with TRBD1. The CDR3 loop spans 15 amino acids. V was clipped by 4 bases and J by 2 bases; unmatched bases: 7. Germline V gives CDR1 MGHDK, CDR2 SYGVNS. CDR3 DNA: TGTGCCAGCAGTGCTACCGGGACAGCAAACACTGAAGCTTTCTTT. Translation: CASSATGTANTEAFF. Looking up the rest from reference TRBV25-1 and TRBJ1-1 gives the full variable domain: EADIYQTPRYLVIGTGKKITLECSQTMGHDKMYWYQQDPGMELHLIHYSYGVNSTEKGDLSSESTVSRIRTEHFPLTLESARPSHTSQYLCASSATGTANTEAFFGQGTRLTVV.

This clonotype has a handful of counts. V usage is TRBV20-1 and J usage is TRBJ1-2; no clear D. Trimming cost V 8 bases and J 0 bases, with 22 bases left between them. The germline V gene has CDR1 DFQATT and CDR2 SNEGSKA (reference sequence). The CDR3 is 16 residues long. CDR3 DNA sequence: TGCAGTCCTTTGACGGACGGAGATACTACTAACTATGGCTACACCTTC. Protein: CSPLTDGDTTNYGYTF.

This clonotype was detected ten times or more. The chain employs TRBV7-3 and TRBJ1-2; possibly TRBD1 for D (6 bases). Trimming stripped 5 bases from V and 7 bases from J, with 14 bases between. CDR1 SGHTA and CDR2 FQGTGA come from the germline V gene. The CDR3 has 13 residues. DNA of the CDR3: TGTGCCAGCAGCCAGACAGGAGGAGGTGGCTACACCTTC. Translation gives CASSQTGGGGYTF. The complete variable domain, with remaining parts taken from reference TRBV7-3 and TRBJ1-2, reads GAGVSQTPSNKVTEKGKYVELRCDPISGHTALYWYRQSLGQGPEFLIYFQGTGAADDSGLPNDRFFAVRPEGSVSTLKIQRTERGDSAVYLCASSQTGGGGYTFGSGTRLTVV.

V is TRBV24-1 and J is TRBJ1-5, with TRBD1 as a possible D gene (5 bases). The CDR3 runs to 15 residues. Per germline, CDR1 KGHDR and CDR2 SFDVKD. V was trimmed by 5 bases and J by 6 bases, leaving 16 bases between them. The CDR3 region is CATSARAGLGQPQHF. The CDR3 DNA follows: TGTGCCACCAGTGCTAGGGCAGGGTTGGGTCAGCCCCAGCATTTT.

This clonotype has only a few counts. This sequence may be a read error, since a much larger clone differs from it by one base. The rearrangement links TRBV9 to TRBJ2-6; 8 positions agree with TRBD1. The trim removed 5 bases at V and 2 bases at J, leaving 3 bases unmatched. The CDR3 sequence is 15 residues long. From germline, CDR1 is SGDLS and CDR2 YYNGEE. The CDR3 sequence is CASRLQGAGANVLTF. DNA of the CDR3: TGTGCCAGCAGGCTACAGGGGGCTGGGGCCAACGTCCTGACTTTC.

This clonotype was observed a few times. The chain is built from TRBV11-2 and TRBJ2-5, with 7 bases identical to TRBD1. V shed 0 bases and J 1 base; nucleotides not matched to a gene: 5. The CDR3 consists of 16 residues. From germline, CDR1 is SGHAT and CDR2 FQNNGV. As DNA, the CDR3 is TGTGCCAGCAGCTTAGACGACAGGGCGGTCCAAGAGACCCAGTACTTC. Translating it yields CASSLDDRAVQETQYF. Variable domain in full (rest from reference TRBV11-2 and TRBJ2-5): EAGVAQSPRYKIIEKRQSVAFWCNPISGHATLYWYQQILGQGPKLLIQFQNNGVVDDSQLPKDRFSAERLKGVDSTLKIQPAKLEDSAVYLCASSLDDRAVQETQYFGPGTRLLVL.

This chain links TRBV25-1 with TRBJ2-2, with D tentatively TRBD1 (6 bases). Trimming left V 8 bases short and J 0 bases short, with 10 bases between. Germline V lookup: CDR1 MGHDK, CDR2 SYGVNS. The CDR3 length is 14 residues. As DNA, the CDR3 is TGTGCCAGCCGAGGGACAACGAACACCGGGGAGCTGTTTTTT. This encodes CASRGTTNTGELFF.

This clonotype has a count of ten or more. Here the CDR3 reads CASGKRGRETGNNEKLFF. CDR3 coding DNA: TGTGCCAGCGGCAAACGAGGTCGGGAGACGGGTAATAATGAAAAACTGTTTTTT. The chain joins TRBV25-1 to TRBJ1-4; D remains unclear. The CDR3 consists of 18 residues. The ends were cut back, 8 bases at V and 4 bases at J, with 26 bases in the middle. Germline values: CDR1 MGHDK, CDR2 SYGVNS.

The V call is TRBV20-1, the J call TRBJ1-1, with 9 bases lining up with TRBD1. V shed 5 bases, J shed 1 base, and the junction held 8 bases outside the gene matches. The germline V gene has CDR1 DFQATT and CDR2 SNEGSKA (reference sequence). This CDR3 contains 15 residues. CDR3 protein: CSAETGQGRNTEAFF. The CDR3 region has the DNA TGCAGTGCTGAGACGGGACAGGGACGGAACACTGAAGCTTTCTTT.

J is TRBJ1-1 and V is TRBV20-1; D is unclear. This CDR3 spans 13 amino acids. Trimming removed 2 bases at V and 3 bases at J, with 10 bases between. Germline V lookup: CDR1 DFQATT, CDR2 SNEGSKA (reference sequence). The CDR3 spells CSARLDPYTEAFF. CDR3 nucleotides: TGCAGTGCTAGACTGGATCCGTACACTGAAGCTTTCTTT.

This rearrangement joins TRBV9 to TRBJ2-7; maybe TRBD2 (6 bases). Germline CDR1 SGDLS, CDR2 YYNGEE. The CDR3 length is 13 residues. Trimming shortened V by 2 bases and J by 6 bases, and 12 bases separated the two germline ends. The CDR3: CASSVGLGGEQYF. Written as DNA, the CDR3 is TGTGCCAGCAGCGTGGGACTCGGGGGCGAGCAGTACTTC.

Concerning this clonotype: Given a much more abundant clone one base away, this may be a read error. This CDR3 is missing its conserved last phenylalanine or tryptophan, likely due to a read error. The chain carries TRBV7-9 and TRBJ1-5; D unclear. The CDR3 extends over 13 amino acids. The ends were cut back, 2 bases at V and 6 bases at J, with 8 bases in the middle. The V gene's germline CDR1 is SEHNR and CDR2 FQNEAQ (reference sequence). The CDR3 bases are TGTGCCAGCAGCTTAAAGGGTGGTCAGCCCCAGCATTCT. Protein: CASSLKGGQPQHS.

This clonotype has a count of ten or more. CDR3 loop: CASAPGAPMETQYF. The CDR3 region has the DNA TGTGCCAGCGCACCGGGGGCCCCTATGGAGACCCAGTACTTC. The chain recombines TRBV7-8 with TRBJ2-5, with D possibly called TRBD1 or TRBD2 (6 bases each). This CDR3 region has 14 residues. V lost 8 bases and J lost 5, with 18 bases in between. CDR1 is SGHVS, CDR2 FQNEAQ, per germline.

A word on this clonotype: At one end, the junction sequence differs from germline, possibly due to a read error. V usage is TRBV19 and J usage is TRBJ1-1, with D hard to call. The CDR3 has 15 amino acids. Per the germline V gene, CDR1 is LNHDA and CDR2 is SQIVND (reference sequence). CDR3 nucleotides: TGTGCCGGTAGTATAAAGAACAGCCTGAACACTGAAGCTTTCTTT. This translates into CAGSIKNSLNTEAFF.

This clonotype occurred once. This could be a read error, since a much larger clone is one nucleotide away. The chain has TRBV7-9 and TRBJ1-2, with D hard to call. This CDR3 is built from 13 residues. Germline V CDR1 and CDR2: SEHNR, FQNEAQ (reference sequence). The CDR3 loop is CASSFSPKYGYTF. The CDR3, as DNA: TGTGCCAGCAGCTTTTCCCCTAAATATGGCTACACCTTC. The full variable domain, completed using reference TRBV7-9 and TRBJ1-2, is DTGVSQNPRHKITKRGQNVTFRCDPISEHNRLYWYRQTLGQGPEFLTYFQNEAQLEKSRLLSDRFSAERPKGSFSTLEIQRTEQGDSAMYLCASSFSPKYGYTFGSGTRLTVV.

The rearrangement joins TRBV19 to TRBJ2-3; TRBD2 matches 12 bases. Germline values: CDR1 LNHDA, CDR2 SQIVND (reference sequence). This CDR3 contains 15 residues. With 8 bases clipped from V and 5 bases from J, the junction kept 8 bases outside the gene matches. For the CDR3, the DNA is TGTGCCAGTCGTCTAGCGGGAGGGCCTCAAGATACGCAGTATTTT. Translation: CASRLAGGPQDTQYF.

The genes are TRBV29-1 and TRBJ2-7; TRBD1 agrees at 7 bases. The CDR3 is made up of 15 amino acids. The V and J ends lost 1 base and 2 bases, in that order; junction bases with no gene match: 8. CDR1 and CDR2 from the germline V gene are SQVTM and ANQGSEA. The CDR3 DNA sequence: TGCAGCGTTGAAGCTACTAGGACAGGAGCCTACGAGCAGTACTTC. Translation: CSVEATRTGAYEQYF.

Details on this clonotype: Given a much more abundant clone one base away, this may be a read error. The V gene is TRBV9, the J gene TRBJ1-4; D is unresolved. V lost 2 bases to trimming and J lost 10 bases, with 6 bases between them. The length of the CDR3 is 11 residues. The germline CDR1 and CDR2 sequences are SGDLS and YYNGEE. The CDR3 here is CASSVEGKLFF. CDR3 in DNA: TGTGCCAGCAGCGTGGAGGGAAAACTGTTTTTT.